What follows is one T cell receptor beta chain and its context. The data originate from a study of blood T cell repertoires in COVID-19. Original handling: For nucleated cells, counts were estimated from reference gene primer amplification. The method was immunoSEQ multiplex PCR; TCRdb's version includes in-frame clones alone and lacks a portion of them. V and J calls and clone size follow that table, whereas D and trimming were derived from the DNA. Counted here are around 310,000 clones, 80% to 90% occurring once; the ten biggest clones make up more than 5%. Individuals drawn from approximately 22 US areas were roughly 18 to 95 years old. The V gene lost 5 bases and the J gene lost 6 bases, with 11 bases spanning the gap. Germline V gene lookup returns CDR1 SEHNR and CDR2 FQNEAQ (reference sequence). The CDR3 extends over 13 amino acids.

The gene calls are TRBV7-9 and TRBJ1-3, with D maybe TRBD1 (6 bases). Sequencing was performed on PBMCs or T cells enriched from blood (not recorded which). This sequence was found in a man aged 25 to 45 who had recovered from COVID-19. The CDR3 reads CASSLTGLNTIYF. CDR3 nucleotide sequence: TGTGCCAGCAGCCTCACAGGGTTAAACACCATATATTTT.